The rows below give T cell receptor beta chains drawn from one sample of a study of blood T cells in healthy people across ages. TCRdb re-called the 5' RACE reads through MiXCR, storing one row per CDR3 protein. The sample carries about 730,000 distinct CDR3 sequences, approximately 43% recorded once. Sequencing was done on a sample of blood. Receptors originate from a woman aged 55-70 years in good health. CDR3s include the opening cysteine and the closing phenylalanine or tryptophan. The D gene is left open where the match is weak. The size of a clone is reported for some rows only, either as once, few or many, or as a class for expanded clones.

clone size: NA; D gene: NA; V gene: TRBV29-1; CDR3 length: 13; J gene: TRBJ2-4; CDR3 protein: CSAGTPDGGIQYF; CDR3 DNA: TGCAGCGCCGGGACACCCGATGGGGGCATTCAGTACTTC
clone size: NA; D gene: NA; V gene: TRBV7-9; CDR3 length: 14; J gene: TRBJ2-3; CDR3 protein: CASLEGRSTDTQYF; CDR3 DNA: TGTGCCAGCCTAGAGGGGAGATCGACAGATACGCAGTATTTT
clone size: few; D gene: NA; V gene: TRBV12-3/TRBV12-4; CDR3 length: 13; J gene: TRBJ1-6; CDR3 protein: CASNPRLGSPLHF; CDR3 DNA: TGTGCCAGCAACCCTAGGTTGGGTTCACCCCTCCACTTT
clone size: NA; D gene: NA; V gene: TRBV25-1; CDR3 length: 13; J gene: TRBJ1-2; CDR3 protein: CASSGPSLYRYTF; CDR3 DNA: TGTGCCAGCAGTGGACCGTCTCTCTATCGCTACACCTTC
clone size: NA; D gene: TRBD1; V gene: TRBV20-1; CDR3 length: 16; J gene: TRBJ2-3; CDR3 protein: CSAIRTGASSTDTQYF; CDR3 DNA: TGCAGTGCCATTAGGACAGGGGCATCTAGCACAGATACGCAGTATTTT
clone size: many; D gene: NA; V gene: TRBV29-1; CDR3 length: 13; J gene: TRBJ1-5; CDR3 protein: CSVGSSGGQPQHF; CDR3 DNA: TGCAGCGTTGGGTCCTCTGGAGGTCAGCCCCAGCATTTT
clone size: NA; D gene: NA; V gene: TRBV20-1; CDR3 length: 14; J gene: TRBJ2-1; CDR3 protein: CSAYGQSSYNEQFF; CDR3 DNA: TGCAGTGCTTACGGACAGAGCTCCTACAATGAGCAGTTCTTC
clone size: NA; D gene: NA; V gene: TRBV25-1; CDR3 length: 16; J gene: TRBJ2-7; CDR3 protein: CASSESGSGSSYEQYF; CDR3 DNA: TGTGCCAGCAGTGAATCGGGCAGCGGAAGCTCCTACGAGCAGTACTTC
clone size: few; D gene: NA; V gene: TRBV25-1; CDR3 length: 14; J gene: TRBJ2-7; CDR3 protein: CASSELGGPYEQYF; CDR3 DNA: TGTGCCAGCAGTGAACTTGGAGGGCCCTACGAGCAGTACTTC
clone size: many; D gene: NA; V gene: TRBV29-1; CDR3 length: 12; J gene: TRBJ2-1; CDR3 protein: CSVATSYNEQFF; CDR3 DNA: TGCAGCGTGGCTACCTCCTACAATGAGCAGTTCTTC
clone size: few; D gene: TRBD1; V gene: TRBV7-9; CDR3 length: 16; J gene: TRBJ1-6; CDR3 protein: CASSRRGIEGDSPLHF; CDR3 DNA: TGTGCCAGCAGCCGCAGGGGGATTGAGGGGGATTCACCCCTCCACTTT
clone size: NA; D gene: TRBD1; V gene: TRBV3-1; CDR3 length: 15; J gene: TRBJ1-2; CDR3 protein: CASSQVTTGGDGYTF; CDR3 DNA: TGTGCCAGCAGCCAAGTTACCACAGGGGGCGATGGCTACACCTTC
clone size: NA; D gene: NA; V gene: TRBV20-1; CDR3 length: 13; J gene: TRBJ1-1; CDR3 protein: CSARDSWATEAFF; CDR3 DNA: TGCAGTGCTAGAGATTCCTGGGCCACTGAAGCTTTCTTT
clone size: NA; D gene: NA; V gene: TRBV27; CDR3 length: 12; J gene: TRBJ1-5; CDR3 protein: CASSFGGQPQHF; CDR3 DNA: TGTGCCAGCAGTTTTGGAGGTCAGCCCCAGCATTTT
clone size: NA; D gene: NA; V gene: TRBV12-3/TRBV12-4; CDR3 length: 13; J gene: TRBJ1-2; CDR3 protein: CASSREPNYGYTF; CDR3 DNA: TGTGCCAGCAGTCGCGAACCTAACTATGGCTACACCTTC
clone size: many; D gene: NA; V gene: TRBV29-1; CDR3 length: 13; J gene: TRBJ2-5; CDR3 protein: CSVDLGAQETQYF; CDR3 DNA: TGCAGCGTTGACCTCGGGGCCCAAGAGACCCAGTACTTC